The clone carrying this TCR beta chain has just one count. Its antigen is unknown. These data are taken from a study of graft-versus-host responses after intestinal transplantation. Assay: immunoSEQ multiplex PCR; the TCRdb copy retains only in-frame clones and omits some. The sample yields under 85,000 clones, roughly 91% seen once. Germline CDR1 SGDLS, CDR2 YYNGEE. This CDR3 has 12 amino acids. V gave up 3 bases and J gave up 2 bases, with 4 bases separating them. This clonotype was obtained from a human donor who received an intestinal transplant. Sequenced here: unstimulated CD8+ T cells sorted from spleen or lymph node cells, sampled before intestinal transplant. V and J are TRBV9 and TRBJ2-3; no clear D. The CDR3 region has the DNA TGTGCCAGCAGCGCCAACACAGATACGCAGTATTTT. Translated: CASSANTDTQYF.